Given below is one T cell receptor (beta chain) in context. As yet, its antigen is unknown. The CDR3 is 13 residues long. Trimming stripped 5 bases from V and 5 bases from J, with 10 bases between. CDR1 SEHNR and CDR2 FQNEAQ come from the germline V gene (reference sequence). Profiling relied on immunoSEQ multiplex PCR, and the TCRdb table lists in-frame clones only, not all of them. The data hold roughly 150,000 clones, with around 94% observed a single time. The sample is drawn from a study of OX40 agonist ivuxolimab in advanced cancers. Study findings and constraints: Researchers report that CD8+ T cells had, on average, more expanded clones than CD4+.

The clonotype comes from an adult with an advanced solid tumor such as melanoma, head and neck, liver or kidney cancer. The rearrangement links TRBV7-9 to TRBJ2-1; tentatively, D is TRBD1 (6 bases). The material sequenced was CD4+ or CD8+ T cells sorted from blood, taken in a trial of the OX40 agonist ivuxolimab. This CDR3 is CASSGRDNNEQFF. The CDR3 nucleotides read TGTGCCAGCAGCGGCCGGGACAACAATGAGCAGTTCTTC.